A selection of T cell receptor beta chains follows, all from one sample in a study of human T cells and chemical hapten exposure. TCRdb passed the RACE reads through MiXCR, listing each CDR3 protein once. The table records under 200,000 distinct CDR3 sequences, roughly 30% of them present only once. The starting material was whole blood, obtained in connection with sensitization to the hapten diphenylcyclopropenone (DPC). The receptors were gathered from a woman aged 25-40 years with alopecia areata. Some clones in this sample may be carry-over from other donors' samples. Each CDR3 is given with its conserved first and last residue. The order of the fields is D gene, V gene, clone size, J gene, CDR3 protein. D genes are given only for firm matches. Only some rows state a clone size, as once, few, many or a class for expanded clones.

NA,TRBV18,NA,TRBJ1-6,CASSPLKRTGLRDSPLHF
TRBD1,TRBV12-3/TRBV12-4,NA,TRBJ1-2,CASTLGQGINYGYTF
NA,TRBV6-2/TRBV6-3,NA,TRBJ2-7,CASIRFRQAPEQYF
NA,TRBV28,few,TRBJ1-2,CASSSRGYGYTF
NA,TRBV6-2/TRBV6-3,NA,TRBJ1-1,CASHVGGMNTEAFF
NA,TRBV27,NA,TRBJ2-6,CASSGGGGSGANVLTF
NA,TRBV29-1,many,TRBJ1-2,CSVGGGEQGYTF
NA,TRBV24-1,NA,TRBJ2-2,CATSDRRDGGELFF
NA,TRBV29-1,NA,TRBJ2-5,CSVERGDFQETQYF
TRBD2,TRBV29-1,NA,TRBJ2-3,CSAATSGSTDTQYF
NA,TRBV20-1,few,TRBJ1-2,CSARVPSGYGYTF
NA,TRBV28,few,TRBJ2-1,CASSPYINEQFF
TRBD1,TRBV7-9,few,TRBJ1-6,CASSRGQDPGSPLHF
NA,TRBV11-2,NA,TRBJ2-7,CASSLLADSSYEQYF
NA,TRBV5-1,NA,TRBJ1-1,CASSRYPTEAFF
NA,TRBV7-2,few,TRBJ1-6,CASGQRGNNSPLHF
NA,TRBV5-1,few,TRBJ1-4,CASSLGPEPEKLFF
NA,TRBV7-8,NA,TRBJ2-6,CASSFRGSGANVLTF
NA,TRBV4-3,few,TRBJ2-5,CASSQVGGGGETQYF
TRBD1,TRBV6-2/TRBV6-3,NA,TRBJ1-2,CASSYSGTAAGYTF
TRBD1,TRBV7-2,few,TRBJ1-4,CASSSRQGLNEKLFF
NA,TRBV28,few,TRBJ2-1,CASRRDSAGEQFF
TRBD2,TRBV13,NA,TRBJ2-7,CASSSISASGGYEQYF
NA,TRBV28,NA,TRBJ2-3,CASREGFTDTQYF
TRBD1,TRBV18,NA,TRBJ1-6,CASSPDRGDSPLHF
NA,TRBV2,NA,TRBJ1-6,CASSESQAFYNSPLHF
NA,TRBV20-1,NA,TRBJ2-3,CSARDRTTAITNTQYF
NA,TRBV7-2,few,TRBJ2-7,CASSLGGHPYEQYF
TRBD1,TRBV28,few,TRBJ1-2,CASSRDRSIAGLYGYTF
NA,TRBV29-1,NA,TRBJ2-1,CSVEGRGAYNEQFF
NA,TRBV7-9,NA,TRBJ1-1,CASSSGLEAFF
NA,TRBV7-2,NA,TRBJ2-5,CASSPRRETQYF
NA,TRBV3-1,NA,TRBJ2-1,CASSQGSRKNEQFF
TRBD2,TRBV28,NA,TRBJ2-3,CASSFSWTSGRTSTDTQYF
TRBD1,TRBV7-2,NA,TRBJ2-3,CASSYTGGAGTDTQYF
NA,TRBV10-3,NA,TRBJ1-6,CASRIPNSPLHF
NA,TRBV6-2/TRBV6-3,few,TRBJ2-5,CASSYEWGKETQYF
NA,TRBV7-2,NA,TRBJ1-1,CASSLDPLPNTEAFF
NA,TRBV5-1,few,TRBJ2-5,CASSIQGRETQYF
TRBD1,TRBV29-1,NA,TRBJ2-7,CSVLTGGWREQYF
NA,TRBV20-1,NA,TRBJ1-1,CSARGVRVTEAFF
TRBD2,TRBV15,NA,TRBJ2-3,CATSREALAGVDTQYF
NA,TRBV28,few,TRBJ1-5,CASSFRGFNQPQHF
NA,TRBV3-1,few,TRBJ1-5,CASSQGLGGSNQPQHF
TRBD1,TRBV28,NA,TRBJ2-1,CASSSAGGAYNEQFF